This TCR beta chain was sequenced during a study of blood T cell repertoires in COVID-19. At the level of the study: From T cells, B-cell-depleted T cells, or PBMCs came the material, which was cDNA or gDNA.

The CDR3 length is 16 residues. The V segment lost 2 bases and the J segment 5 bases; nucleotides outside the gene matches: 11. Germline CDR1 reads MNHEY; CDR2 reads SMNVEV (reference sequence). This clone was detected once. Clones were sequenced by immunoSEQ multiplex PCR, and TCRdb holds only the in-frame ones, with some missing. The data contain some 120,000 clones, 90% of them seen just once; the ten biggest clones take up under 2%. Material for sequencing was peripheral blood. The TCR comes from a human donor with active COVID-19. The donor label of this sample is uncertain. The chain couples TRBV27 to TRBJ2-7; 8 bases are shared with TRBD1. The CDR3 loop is CASSLARGRGLNEQYF. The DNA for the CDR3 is TGTGCCAGCAGTTTAGCGCGGGGCAGGGGGCTTAACGAGCAGTACTTC.